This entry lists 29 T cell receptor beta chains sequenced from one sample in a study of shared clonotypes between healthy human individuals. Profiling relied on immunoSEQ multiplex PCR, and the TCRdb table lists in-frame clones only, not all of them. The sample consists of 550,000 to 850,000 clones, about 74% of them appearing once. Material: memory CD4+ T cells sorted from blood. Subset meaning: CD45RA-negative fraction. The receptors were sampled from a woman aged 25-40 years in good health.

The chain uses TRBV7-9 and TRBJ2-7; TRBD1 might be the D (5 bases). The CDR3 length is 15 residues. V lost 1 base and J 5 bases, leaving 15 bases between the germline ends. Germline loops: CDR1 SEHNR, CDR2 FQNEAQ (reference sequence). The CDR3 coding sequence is TGTGCCAGCAGCTTAGGCGGCCAGGGTAGGCACGAGCAGTACTTC. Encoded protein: CASSLGGQGRHEQYF.

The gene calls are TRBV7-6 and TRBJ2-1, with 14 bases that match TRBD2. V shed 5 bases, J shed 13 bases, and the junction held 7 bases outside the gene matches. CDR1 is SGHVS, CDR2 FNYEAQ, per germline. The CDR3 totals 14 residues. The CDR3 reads CASSPGLAGGPQFF. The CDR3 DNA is TGTGCCAGCAGCCCAGGACTAGCGGGAGGACCACAGTTCTTC.

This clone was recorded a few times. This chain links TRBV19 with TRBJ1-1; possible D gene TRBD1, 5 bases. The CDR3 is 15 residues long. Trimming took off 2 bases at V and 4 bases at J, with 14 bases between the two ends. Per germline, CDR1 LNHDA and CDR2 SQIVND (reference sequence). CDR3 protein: CASSILPQGTTEAFF. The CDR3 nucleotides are TGTGCCAGTAGTATACTCCCCCAGGGAACCACTGAAGCTTTCTTT.

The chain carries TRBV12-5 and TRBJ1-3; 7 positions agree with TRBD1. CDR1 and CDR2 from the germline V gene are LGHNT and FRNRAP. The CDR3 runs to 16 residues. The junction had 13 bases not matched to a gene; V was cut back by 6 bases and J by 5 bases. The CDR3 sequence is CASGRDRQGGRNTIYF. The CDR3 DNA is TGTGCTAGTGGCCGGGACCGACAGGGAGGGCGAAACACCATATATTTT. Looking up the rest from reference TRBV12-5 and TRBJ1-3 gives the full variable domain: DARVTQTPRHKVTEMGQEVTMRCQPILGHNTVFWYRQTMMQGLELLAYFRNRAPLDDSGMPKDRFSAEMPDATLATLKIQPSEPRDSAVYFCASGRDRQGGRNTIYFGEGSWLTVV.

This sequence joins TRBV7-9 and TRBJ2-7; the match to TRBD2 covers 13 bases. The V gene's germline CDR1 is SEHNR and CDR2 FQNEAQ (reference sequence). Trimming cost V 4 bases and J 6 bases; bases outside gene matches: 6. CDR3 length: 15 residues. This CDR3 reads CASSSGLAGVREQYF. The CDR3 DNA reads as TGTGCCAGCAGCTCCGGACTAGCGGGAGTACGCGAGCAGTACTTC.

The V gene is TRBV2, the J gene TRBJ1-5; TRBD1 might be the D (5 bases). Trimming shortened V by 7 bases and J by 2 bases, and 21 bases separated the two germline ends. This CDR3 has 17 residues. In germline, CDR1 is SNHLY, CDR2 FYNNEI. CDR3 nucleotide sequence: TGTGCCAGCAATTTGTCGGGAGGGGTCAAGGGCAATCAGCCCCAGCATTTT. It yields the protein CASNLSGGVKGNQPQHF.

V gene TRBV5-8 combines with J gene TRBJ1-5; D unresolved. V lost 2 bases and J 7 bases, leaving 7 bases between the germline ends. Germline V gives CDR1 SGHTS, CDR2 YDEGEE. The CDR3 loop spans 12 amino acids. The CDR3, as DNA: TGTGCCAGCAGCTTCTTCGGCCAGCCCCAGCATTTT. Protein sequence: CASSFFGQPQHF.

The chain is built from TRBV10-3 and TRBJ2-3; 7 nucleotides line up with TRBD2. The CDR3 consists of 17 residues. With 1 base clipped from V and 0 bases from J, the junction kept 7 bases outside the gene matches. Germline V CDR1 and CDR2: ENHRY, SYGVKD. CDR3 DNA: TGTGCCATCAGTGAGTTCACTAGCGCCCGTAGCACAGATACGCAGTATTTT. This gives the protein CAISEFTSARSTDTQYF.

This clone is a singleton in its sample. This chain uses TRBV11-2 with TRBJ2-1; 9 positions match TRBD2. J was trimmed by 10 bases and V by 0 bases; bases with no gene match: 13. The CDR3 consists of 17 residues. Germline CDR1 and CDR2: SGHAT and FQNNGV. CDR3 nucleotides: TGTGCCAGCAGCTTAGATCGGAGGGTAGCGGGAGTTAGGGAGCAGTTCTTC. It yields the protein CASSLDRRVAGVREQFF.

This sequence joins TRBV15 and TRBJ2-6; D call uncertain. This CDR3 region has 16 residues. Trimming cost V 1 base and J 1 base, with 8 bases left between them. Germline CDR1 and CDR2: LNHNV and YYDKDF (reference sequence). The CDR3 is CATSRARRSGANVLTF. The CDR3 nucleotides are TGTGCCACCAGCAGAGCCCGGCGGTCTGGGGCCAACGTCCTGACTTTC. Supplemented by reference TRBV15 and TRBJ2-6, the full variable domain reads DAMVIQNPRYQVTQFGKPVTLSCSQTLNHNVMYWYQQKSSQAPKLLFHYYDKDFNNEADTPDNFQSRRPNTSFCFLDIRSPGLGDTAMYLCATSRARRSGANVLTFGAGSRLTVL.

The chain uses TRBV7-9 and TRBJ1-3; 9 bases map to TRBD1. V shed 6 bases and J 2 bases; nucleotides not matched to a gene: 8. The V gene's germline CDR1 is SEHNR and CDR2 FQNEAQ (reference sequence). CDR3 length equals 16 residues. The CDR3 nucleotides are TGTGCCAGCAGACGTTACAGGGGGCGGACTGGAAACACCATATATTTT. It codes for CASRRYRGRTGNTIYF.

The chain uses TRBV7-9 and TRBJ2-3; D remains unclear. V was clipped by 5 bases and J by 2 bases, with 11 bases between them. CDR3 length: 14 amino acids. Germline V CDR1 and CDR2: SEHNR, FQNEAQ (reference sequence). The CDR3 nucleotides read TGTGCCAGCAGCCATAGCAGTTCCACAGATACGCAGTATTTT. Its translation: CASSHSSSTDTQYF.

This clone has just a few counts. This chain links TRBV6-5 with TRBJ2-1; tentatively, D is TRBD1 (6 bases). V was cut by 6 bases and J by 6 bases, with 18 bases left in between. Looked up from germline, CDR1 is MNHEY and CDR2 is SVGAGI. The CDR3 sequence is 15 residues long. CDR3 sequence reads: CASRPTGKTGNEQFF. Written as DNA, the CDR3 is TGTGCCAGCAGACCTACAGGGAAAACTGGCAATGAGCAGTTCTTC.

The CDR3 sequence is CATDPGQGATEAFF. CDR3 nucleotides: TGTGCCACCGATCCCGGGCAGGGGGCCACTGAAGCTTTCTTT. This chain connects TRBV10-3 to TRBJ1-1; TRBD1 matches 8 bases. Germline values: CDR1 ENHRY, CDR2 SYGVKD. The CDR3 contains 14 residues. V lost 10 bases to trimming and J lost 4 bases; unmatched junction nucleotides: 11.

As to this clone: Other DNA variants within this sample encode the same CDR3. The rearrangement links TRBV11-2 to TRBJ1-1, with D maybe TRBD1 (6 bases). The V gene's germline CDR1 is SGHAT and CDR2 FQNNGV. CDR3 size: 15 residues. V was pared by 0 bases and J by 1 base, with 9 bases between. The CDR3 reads CASSLDRGGNTEAFF. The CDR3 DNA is TGTGCCAGCAGCTTAGATAGAGGGGGGAACACTGAAGCTTTCTTT.

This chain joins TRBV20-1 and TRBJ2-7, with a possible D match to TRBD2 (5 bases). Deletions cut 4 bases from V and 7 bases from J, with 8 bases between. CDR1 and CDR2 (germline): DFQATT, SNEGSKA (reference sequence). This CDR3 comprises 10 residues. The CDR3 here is CSAKDFEQYF. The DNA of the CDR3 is TGCAGTGCTAAGGACTTTGAGCAGTACTTC.

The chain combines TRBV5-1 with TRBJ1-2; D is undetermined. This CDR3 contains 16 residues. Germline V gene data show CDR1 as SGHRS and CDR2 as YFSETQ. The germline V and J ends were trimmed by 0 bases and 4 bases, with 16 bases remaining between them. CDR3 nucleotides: TGCGCCAGCAGCTTGGGCGGGTCCGGGATGGCCTATGGCTACACCTTC. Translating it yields CASSLGGSGMAYGYTF.

The CDR3 DNA reads as TGTGCCAGCAGTGAAGTGGCGGGATCTTCTTTGGAGACCCAGTACTTC. Translating it yields CASSEVAGSSLETQYF. The J gene is TRBJ2-5, the V gene TRBV6-1, with a weak D call TRBD2 (6 bases). Germline CDR1 and CDR2: MNHNS and SASEGT. Trimming stripped 1 base from V and 5 bases from J, with 17 bases between. The CDR3 extends over 16 amino acids.

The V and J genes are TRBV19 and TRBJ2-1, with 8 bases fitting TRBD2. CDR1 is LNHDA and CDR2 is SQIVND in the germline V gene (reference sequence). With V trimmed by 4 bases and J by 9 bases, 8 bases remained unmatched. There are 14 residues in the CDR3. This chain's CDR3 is CASSKAGAVGEQFF. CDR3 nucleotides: TGTGCCAGTAGTAAAGCGGGAGCAGTCGGTGAGCAGTTCTTC.

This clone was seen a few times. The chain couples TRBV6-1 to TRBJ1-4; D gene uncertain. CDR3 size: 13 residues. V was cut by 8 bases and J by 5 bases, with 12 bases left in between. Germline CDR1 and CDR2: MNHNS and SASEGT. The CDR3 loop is CASRTDLNEKLFF. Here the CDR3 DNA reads TGTGCCAGCCGAACGGATCTGAATGAAAAACTGTTTTTT.

The CDR3 DNA sequence: TGTGCCAGCAGCTTGGGGACAGGGGATGAAAAACTGTTTTTT. Translation: CASSLGTGDEKLFF. V is TRBV5-4 and J is TRBJ1-4, with 9 bases lining up with TRBD1. CDR3 length: 14 residues. With V trimmed by 0 bases and J by 6 bases, 0 bases remained unmatched. CDR1 SGHNT and CDR2 YYREEE come from the germline V gene (reference sequence).

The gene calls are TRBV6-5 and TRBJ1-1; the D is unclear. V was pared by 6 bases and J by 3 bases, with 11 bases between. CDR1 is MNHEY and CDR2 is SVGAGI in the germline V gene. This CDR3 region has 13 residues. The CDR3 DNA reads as TGTGCCAGCAGCCTAGGGAGGGACACTGAAGCTTTCTTT. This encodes CASSLGRDTEAFF.

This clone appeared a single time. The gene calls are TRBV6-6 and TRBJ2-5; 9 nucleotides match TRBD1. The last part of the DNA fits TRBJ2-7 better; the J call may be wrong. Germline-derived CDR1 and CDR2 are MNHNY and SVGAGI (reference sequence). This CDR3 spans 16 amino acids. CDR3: CASSGPGTGKETEQYF. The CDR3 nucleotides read TGTGCCAGCAGTGGTCCAGGGACAGGGAAAGAGACCGAGCAGTACTTC.

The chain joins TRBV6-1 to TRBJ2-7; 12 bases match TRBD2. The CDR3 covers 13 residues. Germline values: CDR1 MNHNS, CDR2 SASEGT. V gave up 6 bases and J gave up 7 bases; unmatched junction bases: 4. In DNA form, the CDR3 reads TGTGCCAGCAGGCTAGCGGGAGGGGGTGAGCAGTACTTC. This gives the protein CASRLAGGGEQYF.

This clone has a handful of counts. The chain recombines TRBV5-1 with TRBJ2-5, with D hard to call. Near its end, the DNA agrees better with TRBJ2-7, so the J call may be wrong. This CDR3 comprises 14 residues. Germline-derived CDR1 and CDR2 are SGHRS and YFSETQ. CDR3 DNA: TGCGCCAGCAGCTTGGCCGGCAGCTCCTACGAGCAGTACTTC. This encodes CASSLAGSSYEQYF.

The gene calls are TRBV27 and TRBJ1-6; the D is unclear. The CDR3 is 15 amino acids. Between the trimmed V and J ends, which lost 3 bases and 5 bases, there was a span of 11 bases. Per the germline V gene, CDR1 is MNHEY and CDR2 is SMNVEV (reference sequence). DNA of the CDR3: TGTGCCAGCAGTTTTCGAATTGACCATAATTCACCCCTCCACTTT. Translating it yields CASSFRIDHNSPLHF.

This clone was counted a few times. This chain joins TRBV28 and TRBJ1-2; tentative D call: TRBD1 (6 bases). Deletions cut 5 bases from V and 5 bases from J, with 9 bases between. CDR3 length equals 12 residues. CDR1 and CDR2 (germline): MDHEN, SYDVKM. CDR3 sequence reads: CASSRGQYGYTF. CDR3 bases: TGTGCCAGCAGTCGAGGACAGTATGGCTACACCTTC.

Here the CDR3 DNA reads TGTGCCAGCAGTGATCAGGACAGGGGACGAGGCTACACCTTC. Its protein product is CASSDQDRGRGYTF. The chain is built from TRBV2 and TRBJ1-2; 9 nucleotides align to TRBD1. The length of the CDR3 is 14 residues. Germline V gives CDR1 SNHLY, CDR2 FYNNEI. V shed 3 bases and J 8 bases; nucleotides not matched to a gene: 7.

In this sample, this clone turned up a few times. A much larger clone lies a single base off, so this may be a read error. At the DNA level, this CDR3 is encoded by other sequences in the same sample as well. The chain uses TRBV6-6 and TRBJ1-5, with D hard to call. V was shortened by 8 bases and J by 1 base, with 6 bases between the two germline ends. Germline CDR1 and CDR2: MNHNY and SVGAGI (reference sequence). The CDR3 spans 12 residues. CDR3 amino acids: CASGRSNQPQHF. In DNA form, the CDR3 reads TGTGCCAGCGGGCGGAGCAATCAGCCCCAGCATTTT.